This TCR beta chain is drawn from a study of T-cell reconstitution after alpha-beta-depleted transplantation in children. Unique molecular identifiers were incorporated when the TCRbeta library was constructed. TCRdb analysed the PCR reads with MiXCR anew, one entry per CDR3 protein. The repertoire includes 580,000 or so distinct CDR3 sequences, around 23% of them detected once, and around 14% sits in the top ten. Sequencing was performed on PBMCs, mostly from graft donor cells, taken 360 days after TCRalphabeta/CD19-depleted stem cell transplant. The TCR originated in a boy younger than two who had a stem cell transplant for acute myeloid leukemia, so the T cells may come from the graft donor.

CDR3: CSARVATGELFF. The CDR3 nucleotides read TGCAGTGCTAGAGTGGCTACCGGGGAGCTGTTTTTT. The J gene is TRBJ2-2, the V gene TRBV20-1; no definite D call. V lost 1 base to trimming and J lost 5 bases, with 5 bases between them. Germline loops: CDR1 DFQATT, CDR2 SNEGSKA (reference sequence). The CDR3 loop spans 12 amino acids.